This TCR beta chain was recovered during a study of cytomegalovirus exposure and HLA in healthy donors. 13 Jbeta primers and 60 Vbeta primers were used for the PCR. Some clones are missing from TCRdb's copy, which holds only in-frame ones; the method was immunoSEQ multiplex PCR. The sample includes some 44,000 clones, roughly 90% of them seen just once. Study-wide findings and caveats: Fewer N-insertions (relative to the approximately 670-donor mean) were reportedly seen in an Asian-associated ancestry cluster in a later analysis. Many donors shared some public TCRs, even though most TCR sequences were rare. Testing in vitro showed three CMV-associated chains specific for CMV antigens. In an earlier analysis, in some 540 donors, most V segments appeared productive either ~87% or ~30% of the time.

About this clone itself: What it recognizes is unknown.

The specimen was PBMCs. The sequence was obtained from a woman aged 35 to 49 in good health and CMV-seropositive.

Written as DNA, the CDR3 is TGTGCCAGCAGTACAAATCAGCCCCAGCATTTT. As protein: CASSTNQPQHF. The J gene is TRBJ1-5, the V gene TRBV28; D ambiguous. The V and J ends lost 5 bases and 4 bases respectively, with 3 bases between them. The CDR3 runs 11 residues. Looked up from germline, CDR1 is MDHEN and CDR2 is SYDVKM. Together with reference TRBV28 and TRBJ1-5, the CDR3 gives the full variable domain: DVKVTQSSRYLVKRTGEKVFLECVQDMDHENMFWYRQDPGLGLRLIYFSYDVKMKEKGDIPEGYSVSREKKERFSLILESASTNQTSMYLCASSTNQPQHFGDGTRLSIL.